This T cell receptor (beta chain) derives from a study of cytomegalovirus exposure and HLA in healthy donors. Study-level information: From about 180 million T cells, an earlier analysis saw 120 million or so unique TCR beta sequences.

Primers included in the PCR were 60 Vbeta and 13 Jbeta primers. Using immunoSEQ multiplex PCR, the repertoire was profiled, and TCRdb retains in-frame clones only, with some absent. The repertoire table contains roughly 120,000 clones. The V gene's germline CDR1 is SNHLY and CDR2 FYNNEI. The CDR3 is 14 residues long. Trimming removed 4 bases at V and 8 bases at J, with 15 bases between. Overall study results and limits: Reportedly, fewer N-insertions than the roughly 690-donor mean appeared in an Asian-associated ancestry cluster in a later analysis. Later, an analysis found that common viral pathogens appeared to be linked with several of the most significant clusters. According to the study, 150 to 200 TCR beta chains were cytomegalovirus-associated.

On this clone: What it binds is unknown.

Sequencing used PBMCs. The chain uses TRBV2 and TRBJ2-1; tentative D call: TRBD2 (7 bases). The receptor comes from a man between 25 and 39 years old in good health and CMV-seronegative. CDR3: CASSAIRGGHEQFF. The CDR3 nucleotides read TGTGCCAGCAGTGCGATAAGGGGGGGTCATGAGCAGTTCTTC.